This T cell receptor (beta chain) stems from a study of T cell responses to AZD1222 COVID-19 vaccine (dated by TCRdb to the early 2020s). Background for the entire study: A total of 230 or so trial participants underwent TCR sequencing, of whom some 210 received two doses of AZD1222 and about 25 received two doses of the MenACWY control vaccine. Trial participants were enrolled by age into 18-55, 56-69 and 70-plus year subgroups, with roughly 160, 29 and 62 TCR-sequenced participants respectively.

Sample time point, as interpreted from the label and publication: about 28 days (+/-7) after the second vaccine dose. AZD1222 recipients whose second dose came at about 4 weeks and those whose second dose came at about 12 weeks were combined into one group, since spike-specific TCR depth and breadth did not differ between the two schedules. Vaccinee samples came from UK trials COV001 and COV002, including a single-blind randomized controlled phase 2/3 trial of AZD1222 (ChAdOx1 nCoV-19) in healthy adults. Trial participant PBMC samples were collected at day 0 and day 28 after the second dose for TCRbeta chain sequencing. The investigation overall reported the following: After two AZD1222 doses, both the breadth and the depth of spike-specific TCRs were significantly higher than at day 0 and than in MenACWY recipients. In the small 56-69-year group, the increase in depth fell short of significance, most likely because of low power. Only six AZD1222 recipients were SARS-CoV-2 seropositive at baseline, limiting conclusions about previously exposed vaccinees. Reportedly, almost half of the unique spike-specific TCRs recognized epitopes lying outside the regions that are mutated in the B.1.351 and B.1.1.7 variants. Participants were mostly white British and included more females than males, and it was suggested by the authors that clonal diversity may have been underestimated. Vaccine-associated CD4 TCRs spanned the whole spike protein, with dominant responses in regions 160-218 and 743-854. Because no day 14 peak-response samples were available, repertoires were characterized only after the peak T cell response.

The CDR3 regions of human TCRbeta chains were analyzed by immunosequencing. Per the authors' processing: TCRs in the repertoires were compared against a reference library of SARS-CoV-2-specific TCRs that had been generated with the MIRA antigen-specificity platform. Breadth meant the fraction of unique TCRs that were SARS-CoV-2-associated, whereas depth meant the fraction of total T cells that were SARS-CoV-2-associated. Using the MIRA data, every spike-specific TCR was mapped to the spike region that the TCR reacted to and assigned to either a CD4 or a CD8 class. Log10-transformed breadth and depth values were compared by one-way ANOVA with Sidak's multiple comparisons tests. This is the immuneACCESS table as TCRdb keeps it, with only in-frame sequences that have V and J called. A part of the clones is gone; compared with another copy, unresolved V genes explain less than half, and the rest is unexplained. V and J calls and clone size are given by that table; D and trimming were obtained from the DNA. This sample gives 90,000 to 150,000 clones in total; about 86% of them show up just once. The ten largest clones add up to approximately 15% of the sample.

Points on this clone: This clone's antigen is unknown. No base quality values were provided; no much bigger clone lies one nucleotide off.

CDR1 and CDR2, per the germline V gene, are WSHSY and SAAADI. The CDR3 runs 14 residues from the cysteine to the phenylalanine. Only the CDR3 DNA is retained, 42 bases long and in frame from the first base. Relative to germline, V is missing 8 bases and J is missing 5 bases, with 8 bases of the junction outside any gene match. The sequence links TRBV10-2 to TRBJ2-1, with 8 central nucleotides matching TRBD2. This clonotype was sampled from an adult who received the AZD1222 COVID-19 vaccine. Specimen: peripheral blood, collected 28 days after the second AZD1222 dose. The DNA sequence is TGCGCCAGCCGAGCGGGAGTCGCGGACAATGAGCAGTTCTTC. Its translation is CASRAGVADNEQFF.